The 32 T cell receptor beta chains below were found in one sample sequenced in a study of blood T cell repertoires in COVID-19. Sequencing was performed with immunoSEQ multiplex PCR; in TCRdb, only in-frame clones are kept and a portion is missing. The repertoire holds tens of thousands of clones, about 85% seen once, with more than 13% in the top ten. The sequenced sample consisted of peripheral blood. Receptor source: a human donor in a cohort sampled during active COVID-19.

The chain has TRBV24-1 and TRBJ2-3; perhaps TRBD1 as D (6 bases). V lost 3 bases and J lost 2, with 14 bases in between. The CDR3 consists of 16 residues. Per the germline V gene, CDR1 is KGHDR and CDR2 is SFDVKD. The CDR3 reads CATSDAGTKDTDTQYF. DNA for the CDR3: TGTGCCACCAGTGATGCCGGGACAAAGGACACAGATACGCAGTATTTT.

CDR3 protein: CASTPGGSYNEQFF. The CDR3 coding sequence is TGTGCCAGTACCCCCGGAGGCTCCTACAATGAGCAGTTCTTC. The genes are TRBV19 and TRBJ2-1, with a possible D match to TRBD2 (5 bases). CDR3 length: 14 residues. Germline V gene lookup returns CDR1 LNHDA and CDR2 SQIVND (reference sequence). The V gene lost 7 bases and the J gene lost 0 bases, with 10 bases spanning the gap.

About this clone: The germline gene is not matched at one end of the junction; a read error may be the cause. The V and J genes are TRBV6-2 or TRBV6-3 and TRBJ2-1, with 12 bases that match TRBD2. Germline-derived CDR1 and CDR2 are MNHEY and SVGEGT. The CDR3 runs 14 residues. CDR3 DNA sequence: TGTGCCAGCAGTTTGGGCGGGACTAGCGGGCTAAGTGTCTTC. This sequence encodes CASSLGGTSGLSVF.

V gene TRBV19 combines with J gene TRBJ1-2; 7 positions agree with TRBD1. The CDR3 consists of 14 residues. CDR1 is LNHDA, CDR2 SQIVND, per germline (reference sequence). V was pared by 6 bases and J by 1 base, with 5 bases of the junction left unmatched. The CDR3 region is CASRPGTVNYGYTF. CDR3 nucleotides: TGTGCCAGTAGACCCGGGACAGTTAACTATGGCTACACCTTC.

This clone was counted between two and nine times. At one of its ends the junction is not consistent with the germline gene, which may arise from a read error. The chain carries TRBV28 and TRBJ2-7, with a possible D match to TRBD2 (6 bases). The CDR3 spans 16 residues. The germline CDR1 and CDR2 sequences are MDHEN and SYDVKM. CDR3 sequence (DNA): TGTGCCAGCAGTACAGACTTCGCAAGTCGGGAGATTGCGCATGACTTC. Translating gives CASSTDFASREIAHDF.

V usage is TRBV9 and J usage is TRBJ1-5, with D unclear. This CDR3 is built from 14 residues. CDR1 and CDR2 from the germline V gene are SGDLS and YYNGEE. V lost 6 bases to trimming and J lost 5 bases, with 15 bases between them. CDR3 nucleotide sequence: TGTGCCAGCACCGCGAGTCCACCTTATCAGCCCCAGCATTTT. Translation gives CASTASPPYQPQHF. Combining the CDR3 with reference TRBV9 and TRBJ1-5 gives the whole variable domain DSGVTQTPKHLITATGQRVTLRCSPRSGDLSVYWYQQSLDQGLQFLIQYYNGEERAKGNILERFSAQQFPDLHSELNLSSLELGDSALYFCASTASPPYQPQHFGDGTRLSIL.

This clone was detected only once. The V gene is TRBV10-1, the J gene TRBJ1-1; 9 bases are a match to TRBD1. Trimming cost V 5 bases and J 5 bases; bases outside gene matches: 6. The CDR3 contains 14 residues. Germline CDR1 is WNHNN and CDR2 is SYGVQD (reference sequence). The CDR3 is CASSKDRGGTEAFF. The CDR3 DNA reads TGCGCCAGCAGTAAGGACAGGGGAGGGACTGAAGCTTTCTTT.

The CDR3 DNA follows: TGTGCCAGTAGTATAGAGGGGCCAGGGGCTGCCTCTGGGGCCAACGTCCTGACTTTC. The encoded protein is CASSIEGPGAASGANVLTF. The chain has TRBV19 and TRBJ2-6, with D perhaps matching TRBD1 (6 bases). V lost 0 bases and J lost 0, with 15 bases in between. The germline CDR1 and CDR2 sequences are LNHDA and SQIVND (reference sequence). This CDR3 region has 19 residues.

This sequence joins TRBV7-9 and TRBJ2-7; D is unclear. From germline, CDR1 is SEHNR and CDR2 FQNEAQ (reference sequence). There are 12 residues in the CDR3. The V end was cut by 8 bases, the J end by 3 bases, with 11 bases between. The CDR3 bases are TGTGCCAGCCGCCGGTCTCACTACGAGCAGTACTTC. Its translation is CASRRSHYEQYF.

This clone turned up a few times. The chain links TRBV19 to TRBJ2-7, with D possibly being TRBD2 (5 bases). Trimming shortened V by 9 bases and J by 0 bases, and 15 bases separated the two germline ends. Germline CDR1 LNHDA, CDR2 SQIVND (reference sequence). The CDR3 sequence is 14 residues long. The CDR3 DNA follows: TGTGCCAGCCGGGCGGGCCCCTCCTCCTACGAGCAGTACTTC. Encoded protein: CASRAGPSSYEQYF.

The rearrangement uses TRBV7-9 and TRBJ2-7; TRBD1 aligns across 7 bases. Germline V lookup: CDR1 SEHNR, CDR2 FQNEAQ (reference sequence). Germline trimming cut 4 bases from V and 2 bases from J; bases unmatched to any gene: 11. The CDR3 runs to 16 residues. DNA of the CDR3: TGTGCCAGCAGCTCCAACCGGGACAGATCCCCCTACGAGCAGTACTTC. As protein: CASSSNRDRSPYEQYF.

The V and J genes are TRBV4-1 and TRBJ1-4; possibly TRBD1 for D (5 bases). CDR1 and CDR2 from the germline V gene are MGHRA and YSYEKL. This CDR3 spans 17 amino acids. With 4 bases removed from V and 0 bases from J, the gap between germline ends came to 15 bases. The CDR3 DNA follows: TGCGCCAGCAGCCGGCAATACGACAGATCAACTAATGAAAAACTGTTTTTT. Its protein is CASSRQYDRSTNEKLFF.

The V and J genes are TRBV19 and TRBJ1-5; the D gene is possibly TRBD1 (6 bases). V lost 5 bases and J lost 9, with 17 bases in between. The CDR3 is 14 residues long. The V gene's germline CDR1 is LNHDA and CDR2 SQIVND (reference sequence). CDR3 region: CASSEAAGVWPQHF. The CDR3 DNA reads as TGTGCCAGTAGTGAAGCGGCAGGGGTCTGGCCCCAGCATTTT. Looking up the rest from reference TRBV19 and TRBJ1-5 gives the full variable domain: DGGITQSPKYLFRKEGQNVTLSCEQNLNHDAMYWYRQDPGQGLRLIYYSQIVNDFQKGDIAEGYSVSREKKESFPLTVTSAQKNPTAFYLCASSEAAGVWPQHFGDGTRLSIL.

The rearrangement joins TRBV3-1 (or the pseudogene TRBV3-2) to TRBJ1-3; TRBD1 is a possible D gene (5 bases). V lost 3 bases to trimming and J lost 2 bases, with 11 bases between them. CDR1 and CDR2 (germline): LGHDT, YNNKEL (reference sequence). CDR3 size: 15 residues. The CDR3 sequence: CASSQGGRAGNTIYF. DNA for the CDR3: TGTGCCAGCAGCCAGGGCGGCAGGGCTGGAAACACCATATATTTT.

The CDR3 nucleotides read TGTGCCACCAGCGGGACATCCGGGGGCTACACCTTC. It yields the protein CATSGTSGGYTF. The V and J genes are TRBV24-1 and TRBJ1-2; D is possibly TRBD1 (6 bases). V was pared by 7 bases and J by 8 bases, with 13 bases between. This CDR3 comprises 12 residues. Germline V gene lookup returns CDR1 KGHDR and CDR2 SFDVKD.

This clone appeared once. The chain has TRBV27 and TRBJ2-7; D gene ambiguous. Germline V gene lookup returns CDR1 MNHEY and CDR2 SMNVEV (reference sequence). The CDR3 runs 13 residues. V lost 2 bases and J 4 bases, leaving 9 bases between the germline ends. This chain's CDR3 is CASSLKHPYEQYF. CDR3 nucleotide sequence: TGTGCCAGCAGTTTAAAACATCCTTACGAGCAGTACTTC.

The chain employs TRBV5-4 and TRBJ2-1; 8 bases match TRBD1. The trim removed 4 bases at V and 7 bases at J, leaving 7 bases unmatched. This CDR3 has 14 residues. CDR1 is SGHNT, CDR2 YYREEE, per germline (reference sequence). As DNA, the CDR3 is TGTGCCAGCAGCGACCGGGACAGGTGGAATGAGCAGTTCTTC. Translation gives CASSDRDRWNEQFF.

The J gene is TRBJ2-2, the V gene TRBV9, with D unresolved. Looked up from germline, CDR1 is SGDLS and CDR2 is YYNGEE. The CDR3 covers 14 residues. The V end was cut by 0 bases, the J end by 2 bases, with 5 bases between. This chain's CDR3 is CASSVVSNTGELFF. CDR3 nucleotide sequence: TGTGCCAGCAGCGTAGTTAGTAACACCGGGGAGCTGTTTTTT.

The chain couples TRBV6-5 to TRBJ1-1; D not certain. The germline CDR1 and CDR2 sequences are MNHEY and SVGAGI. The CDR3 is made up of 13 amino acids. V lost 2 bases, J lost 4 bases, and 8 bases lay in between. The CDR3 DNA is TGTGCCAGCAGTTACGAGAGGCTCACTGAAGCTTTCTTT. This translates into CASSYERLTEAFF.

The chain recombines TRBV9 with TRBJ2-1; 14 positions match TRBD2. Germline CDR1 reads SGDLS; CDR2 reads YYNGEE. Germline trimming cut 0 bases from V and 10 bases from J; bases unmatched to any gene: 6. This CDR3 has 16 residues. The CDR3 reads CASSVEGLAGVDEQFF. The CDR3 region has the DNA TGTGCCAGCAGCGTAGAGGGACTAGCGGGAGTGGACGAGCAGTTCTTC.

This clone is a singleton in its sample. The gene calls are TRBV19 and TRBJ2-7; 9 bases line up with TRBD2. Per germline, CDR1 LNHDA and CDR2 SQIVND (reference sequence). V gave up 8 bases and J gave up 4 bases; unmatched junction bases: 12. This CDR3 spans 15 amino acids. Written as DNA, the CDR3 is TGTGCCAGTGGATCTTTGGCGGGGGGGGCTTACGAGCAGTACTTC. Amino acid sequence: CASGSLAGGAYEQYF.

The J gene is TRBJ2-2, the V gene TRBV7-9; 7 bases align to TRBD1. The CDR3 has 16 residues. With V trimmed by 6 bases and J by 3 bases, 10 bases remained unmatched. Germline V lookup: CDR1 SEHNR, CDR2 FQNEAQ (reference sequence). The CDR3 DNA reads TGTGCCAGCAGAAGAGGGGTACAGGGGTACACCGGGGAGCTGTTTTTT. Translation gives CASRRGVQGYTGELFF. Based on the CDR3 plus reference TRBV7-9 and TRBJ2-2, the full variable domain is DTGVSQNPRHKITKRGQNVTFRCDPISEHNRLYWYRQTLGQGPEFLTYFQNEAQLEKSRLLSDRFSAERPKGSFSTLEIQRTEQGDSAMYLCASRRGVQGYTGELFFGEGSRLTVL.

V is TRBV29-1 and J is TRBJ2-7, with TRBD2 as a possible D gene (5 bases). Germline lookup yields CDR1 SQVTM and CDR2 ANQGSEA. Deletions cut 7 bases from V and 1 base from J, with 11 bases between. This CDR3 has 12 amino acids. This chain's CDR3 is CSAEGSSYEQYF. The DNA for the CDR3 is TGCAGCGCCGAGGGTAGTTCCTACGAGCAGTACTTC.

V gene TRBV2 combines with J gene TRBJ2-1, with 10 bases that match TRBD2. Germline V gene data show CDR1 as SNHLY and CDR2 as FYNNEI. J gave up 5 bases and V 8 bases, and 15 bases lay outside the gene matches. The CDR3 covers 17 residues. The CDR3 loop reads CASRFLRGLAVNNEQFF. The CDR3 DNA reads TGTGCCAGCCGGTTTCTAAGAGGACTAGCGGTAAACAATGAGCAGTTCTTC.

This chain joins TRBV6-2 or TRBV6-3 and TRBJ2-1, with a possible D match to TRBD2 (5 bases). CDR3 size: 16 residues. The V gene lost 4 bases and the J gene lost 6 bases, with 19 bases spanning the gap. The germline gives CDR1 MNHEY, CDR2 SVGEGT. CDR3 DNA: TGTGCCAGCAGTTCCTCGTTGGTAGCGCGACGCAATGAGCAGTTCTTC. It encodes CASSSSLVARRNEQFF.

V usage is TRBV6-2 or TRBV6-3 and J usage is TRBJ1-5, with TRBD1 as a possible D gene (6 bases). The CDR3 contains 15 residues. Germline CDR1 reads MNHEY; CDR2 reads SVGEGT. V lost 5 bases and J lost 5, with 16 bases in between. CDR3 nucleotide sequence: TGTGCCAGCAGTAAAAGAAGCGCAGGGGATCAGCCCCAGCATTTT. It codes for CASSKRSAGDQPQHF.

The rearrangement uses TRBV3-1 (or the pseudogene TRBV3-2) and TRBJ2-2, with D possibly being TRBD2 (6 bases). The CDR3 is made up of 15 amino acids. Deletions cut 4 bases from V and 3 bases from J, with 12 bases between. Germline CDR1 is LGHDT and CDR2 is YNNKEL (reference sequence). The CDR3 DNA follows: TGTGCCAGCAGCCCACCGGGACTTGACACCGGGGAGCTGTTTTTT. Translating it yields CASSPPGLDTGELFF.

The CDR3 loop reads CASSQGLVAGALGQFF. Written as DNA, the CDR3 is TGCGCCAGCAGTCAGGGGTTGGTAGCGGGAGCCCTCGGGCAGTTCTTC. The J gene is TRBJ2-1, the V gene TRBV5-1; TRBD2 matches 9 bases. The CDR3 contains 16 residues. Germline loops: CDR1 SGHRS, CDR2 YFSETQ. V was pared by 5 bases and J by 12 bases, with 18 bases of the junction left unmatched.

The chain uses TRBV19 and TRBJ1-1, with TRBD1 matching 7 bases. The V gene end was trimmed by 6 bases and the J gene end by 1 base; junction bases not matched to a gene: 5. This CDR3 has 14 residues. Germline V gene sequence: CDR1 LNHDA, CDR2 SQIVND (reference sequence). CDR3: CASSLGQPNTEAFF. The CDR3 bases are TGTGCCAGTAGCCTGGGACAGCCGAACACTGAAGCTTTCTTT.

The sample holds a few counts of this clone. CDR3 sequence (DNA): TGTGCCAGCAGGGAAAAGGGCGGCAGGGGGAGCGATGGCTACACCTTC. Its protein product is CASREKGGRGSDGYTF. The chain employs TRBV2 and TRBJ1-2, with TRBD1 identical over 7 bases. V shed 6 bases and J 6 bases; nucleotides not matched to a gene: 16. The CDR3 sequence is 16 residues long. Per germline, CDR1 SNHLY and CDR2 FYNNEI.

The V and J genes are TRBV27 and TRBJ2-7; TRBD1 agrees at 7 bases. The CDR3 runs to 15 residues. Looked up from germline, CDR1 is MNHEY and CDR2 is SMNVEV (reference sequence). Trimming at V came to 4 bases and at J to 0 bases, leaving 6 bases not matched to a gene. The CDR3 here is CASSSLGTASYEQYF. The CDR3 bases are TGTGCCAGCAGTTCTCTAGGGACAGCCTCCTACGAGCAGTACTTC.

CDR3 residues: CASSRALSGANVLTF. DNA for the CDR3: TGTGCCAGCAGCCGGGCCCTCTCTGGGGCCAACGTCCTGACTTTC. The chain combines TRBV6-2 or TRBV6-3 with TRBJ2-6; D call uncertain. The V end lost 6 bases, the J end lost 0 bases, and 9 bases lay between the germline ends. This CDR3 spans 15 amino acids. CDR1 is MNHEY, CDR2 SVGEGT, per germline.